This T cell receptor beta chain emerged from a study of Ad26.COV2.S vaccination and SARS-CoV-2 variants (dated by TCRdb to the early 2020s). As for the study more broadly: Donors in the vaccine arm were drawn from COV1001, a phase I-IIa trial of Ad26.COV2.S in healthy adults that was multicentre, randomized, double-blind and placebo-controlled. Ad26.COV2.S was administered intramuscularly at 5 x 10^10 or 1 x 10^11 viral particles, either as a single shot or as two shots given 56 days apart. The specificity and breadth of SARS-CoV-2-reactive T cell receptors after Ad26.COV2.S vaccination were assessed by TCRbeta repertoire sequencing. The TCR-sequenced set comprised approximately 32 samples: approximately 20 Ad26.COV2.S vaccine recipients, 5 placebo recipients and 8 SARS-CoV-2 convalescent individuals. Participants in the trial were split at random into five groups of five each, receiving low-dose or high-dose Ad26.COV2.S once or twice, or else placebo on both occasions. Investigators remained blinded to trial group allocation during experiments and outcome assessment.

The sample's treatment or condition label is to be understood as: 15 to 20 received Ad26.COV2.S at low or high dose, single or two shots; roughly five received placebo; per-sample allocation not given. Repertoires of vaccine and placebo recipients were sequenced from samples taken on day 63 after the first injection. Between 29 July and 7 August 2020, Cohort 1b enrolled about two dozen adults aged 18-55 years at one site in Boston, USA. Ad26.COV2.S was a replication-incompetent adenovirus type 26 vector expressing a prefusion-stabilized SARS-CoV-2 spike protein from the original Wuhan strain. The immunoSEQ Assay was used to sequence TCRbeta CDR3 regions. After extraction, genomic DNA underwent amplification by bias-controlled multiplex PCR, followed by high-throughput sequencing. The authors' pipeline ran thus. To quantify the absolute abundance of each unique TCRbeta CDR3 region, sequences were collapsed and filtered. T cell fraction was estimated by normalization of TCRbeta template counts to usable DNA, with usable DNA being measured through amplification of reference genes present in all nucleated cells. Repertoire TCRs were annotated as SARS-CoV-2-specific when V gene, CDR3 amino acid sequence and J gene were exactly matched to a known reactive TCR set. The reference SARS-CoV-2 TCR set came from MIRA and was filtered for enrichment in COVID-19-positive ImmuneCODE repertoires, removing public or cross-reactive TCRs. Using the MIRA antigens, annotated TCRs were further analysed by specific ORF or by position within an ORF. Depth was the summed frequency of annotated unique rearrangements, while breadth was defined as annotated unique rearrangements over total unique productive rearrangements. Group comparisons of TCR breadth used two-sided Wilcoxon rank-sum tests. TCRdb re-hosts the immuneACCESS table, in-frame sequences only. Its copies lack some clones; in the studies checked, an unresolved V gene accounts for under half of them, and the cause for the rest is not known. V, J and clone size derive from that table, while D and trimming were established from the DNA sequence. In this sample the table shows a few hundred thousand clones, around 87% of which occur a single time. Clones ranked in the top ten supply approximately 4% of the sample.

Comments on this clone: Its antigen remains undetermined. No base-level quality is on record; no much larger clone is a single base apart.

Trimming at the junction amounts to 8 bases on V and 2 bases on J, and the germline ends lie 16 bases apart. From its cysteine to its phenylalanine, the CDR3 spans 14 amino acids. Here the CDR3 DNA is all that survives: 42 bases in frame from base 1. CDR1 and CDR2 were assigned from the germline V gene as MGHRA and YSYEKL. Beyond this particular receptor, the publication reports: Comparing responses between vaccine doses or regimens was not something the study was powered to do. After vaccination, spike-specific CD8+ and CD4+ T cell responses were reported to show substantial breadth. Non-spike TCR breadth was comparable between vaccine and placebo recipients, consistent with the vaccine containing only spike. Higher spike-specific TCR breadth was observed in Ad26.COV2.S recipients than in placebo recipients (P = 0.0014). The authors noted that the TCR breadth and depth analyses may have underestimated total T cell responses.

Recombination linked TRBV4-1 to TRBJ2-7; TRBD2 is a weak D gene call, 7 bases matching. Sequenced here: peripheral blood, sampled in a trial of Ad26.COV2.S vaccine versus placebo. This sequence originates from a person aged 18-60 years who received the Ad26.COV2.S COVID-19 vaccine or a placebo. The DNA sequence follows: TGCGCCAGCGCGTTGGGGGAGGGGGCCTACGAGCAGTACTTC. Its translation reads: CASALGEGAYEQYF.